These T cell receptor beta chains were read from a single sample in a study of OX40 agonist ivuxolimab in advanced cancers. Using immunoSEQ multiplex PCR, the repertoire was profiled, and TCRdb retains in-frame clones only, with some absent. The data show approximately 70,000 clones, roughly 84% seen once. Material: CD4+ or CD8+ T cells sorted from blood, obtained in a trial of the OX40 agonist ivuxolimab. Source of these receptors: an adult with an advanced solid tumor such as melanoma, head and neck, liver or kidney cancer. CDR3s include the opening cysteine and the closing phenylalanine or tryptophan. Each record gives: V gene, D gene, J gene, CDR3 DNA, CDR3 protein. D genes are given only for firm matches.

v_call: TRBV7-7; d_call: TRBD1; j_call: TRBJ2-7; cdr3_nt: TGTGCCAGCAGCTTTACAGGGGCCCCGGCGGACGAGCAGTACTTC; cdr3_aa: CASSFTGAPADEQYF
v_call: TRBV19; d_call: TRBD1; j_call: TRBJ1-4; cdr3_nt: TGTGCCAGTACCTGGGACAGGGGGGATGAAAAACTGTTTTTT; cdr3_aa: CASTWDRGDEKLFF
v_call: TRBV5-4; d_call: -; j_call: TRBJ2-7; cdr3_nt: TGTGCCAGCAGCTTGGAGTCCGGGGGGCGTTACGAGCAGTACTTC; cdr3_aa: CASSLESGGRYEQYF
v_call: TRBV28; d_call: -; j_call: TRBJ1-3; cdr3_nt: TGTGCCAGCAGTTTAGGGGCGGTGGGGGACACCATATATTTT; cdr3_aa: CASSLGAVGDTIYF
v_call: TRBV5-1; d_call: -; j_call: TRBJ2-7; cdr3_nt: TGCGCCAGCAGCTTGGGGCCTTATAGGGGATACTCCTACGAGCAGTACTTC; cdr3_aa: CASSLGPYRGYSYEQYF
v_call: TRBV2; d_call: -; j_call: TRBJ1-6; cdr3_nt: TGTGCCAGCAGGGGGACTTCCAATTCACCCCTCCACTTT; cdr3_aa: CASRGTSNSPLHF
v_call: TRBV5-4; d_call: -; j_call: TRBJ1-2; cdr3_nt: TGTGCCAGCAGCCAAGTAGGGGGGAATGGCTACACCTTC; cdr3_aa: CASSQVGGNGYTF
v_call: TRBV18; d_call: -; j_call: TRBJ1-5; cdr3_nt: TGTGCCAGCTCACCGGAATTTTTAGGGGATCAGCCCCAGCATTTT; cdr3_aa: CASSPEFLGDQPQHF
v_call: TRBV18; d_call: -; j_call: TRBJ1-4; cdr3_nt: TGTGCCAGCTCAACGGACAGCCTGGGGGAAAAACTGTTTTTT; cdr3_aa: CASSTDSLGEKLFF
v_call: TRBV28; d_call: -; j_call: TRBJ1-1; cdr3_nt: TGTGCCAGCAGTTTATCCACAGTTAGAATCACTGAAGCTTTCTTT; cdr3_aa: CASSLSTVRITEAFF
v_call: TRBV6-1; d_call: -; j_call: TRBJ1-3; cdr3_nt: TGTGCCAGCGGGTCAGCGGGGTCTTCTGGAAACACCATATATTTT; cdr3_aa: CASGSAGSSGNTIYF
v_call: TRBV9; d_call: -; j_call: TRBJ1-1; cdr3_nt: TGTGCCAGCAACTTAGGGGGAGGGAGCACTGAAGCTTTCTTT; cdr3_aa: CASNLGGGSTEAFF
v_call: TRBV6-6; d_call: -; j_call: TRBJ1-1; cdr3_nt: TGTGCCAGCAGTTACGTTCTCACTGAAGCTTTCTTT; cdr3_aa: CASSYVLTEAFF
v_call: TRBV11-2; d_call: TRBD2; j_call: TRBJ2-1; cdr3_nt: TGTGCCAGCAGCCCCCCCGGGGGGCTGATAGCGGGGCATGAGCAGTTCTTC; cdr3_aa: CASSPPGGLIAGHEQFF
v_call: TRBV6-6; d_call: TRBD1; j_call: TRBJ1-4; cdr3_nt: TGTGCCAGCAGCGACAGGGGTGATGAAAAACTGTTTTTT; cdr3_aa: CASSDRGDEKLFF
v_call: TRBV18; d_call: TRBD1; j_call: TRBJ1-5; cdr3_nt: TGTGCCAGCTCACCGGAGAACAGGGGTACGGGCCAGCCCCAGCATTTT; cdr3_aa: CASSPENRGTGQPQHF
v_call: TRBV5-4; d_call: -; j_call: TRBJ2-3; cdr3_nt: TGTGCCAGCAGCTTGGTCCCACCCAGTCCAGGGCAGTATTTT; cdr3_aa: CASSLVPPSPGQYF
v_call: TRBV6-6; d_call: -; j_call: TRBJ1-5; cdr3_nt: TGTGCCAGCAGTCCAACAGGACGCAATCAGCCCCAGCATTTT; cdr3_aa: CASSPTGRNQPQHF
v_call: TRBV5-8; d_call: -; j_call: TRBJ1-4; cdr3_nt: TGTGCCAGCAGCTTGGGGGGCAGCCTGAATGAAAAACTGTTTTTT; cdr3_aa: CASSLGGSLNEKLFF
v_call: TRBV19; d_call: TRBD1; j_call: TRBJ2-7; cdr3_nt: TGTGCCAGTAGTTTAAAGTCCGGGACAGGACTTTCCTACGAGCAGTACTTC; cdr3_aa: CASSLKSGTGLSYEQYF
v_call: TRBV6-1; d_call: TRBD2; j_call: TRBJ2-1; cdr3_nt: TGTGCCAGCAGTGGGATAGCGGGGGGGCATGAGCAGTTCTTC; cdr3_aa: CASSGIAGGHEQFF
v_call: TRBV6-1; d_call: -; j_call: TRBJ2-6; cdr3_nt: TGTGCCAGCAGTGAAGTAAGGAGACGGGGCTCTGGGGCCAACGTCCTGACTTTC; cdr3_aa: CASSEVRRRGSGANVLTF
v_call: TRBV29-1; d_call: TRBD2; j_call: TRBJ2-1; cdr3_nt: TGCAGCGTTGCGGGGACTAGCGGGGGGCCGATTATCCACAATGAGCAGTTCTTC; cdr3_aa: CSVAGTSGGPIIHNEQFF
v_call: TRBV15; d_call: -; j_call: TRBJ2-2; cdr3_nt: TGTGCCACCAGCAGAGTGGCGGGGGCACGGACCGGGGAGCTGTTTTTT; cdr3_aa: CATSRVAGARTGELFF
v_call: TRBV7-9; d_call: -; j_call: TRBJ1-5; cdr3_nt: TGTGCCAGCAGCTTAGCGGTCGGGGAACAGCCCCAGCATTTT; cdr3_aa: CASSLAVGEQPQHF
v_call: TRBV27; d_call: -; j_call: TRBJ2-5; cdr3_nt: TGTGCCAGCAGTCCGTGGACCGCTGAAGAGACCCAGTACTTC; cdr3_aa: CASSPWTAEETQYF
v_call: TRBV6-5; d_call: -; j_call: TRBJ1-2; cdr3_nt: TGTGCCAGCAGTTACAGGGGCGGTTCCTATGGCTACACCTTC; cdr3_aa: CASSYRGGSYGYTF
v_call: TRBV6-1; d_call: -; j_call: TRBJ1-1; cdr3_nt: TGTGCCAGCAGTGAACAGGGAAGAGCTTTCTTT; cdr3_aa: CASSEQGRAFF
v_call: TRBV5-1; d_call: TRBD1; j_call: TRBJ1-2; cdr3_nt: TGCGCCAGCAGCTTGGACGGACAGGCTAACTATGGCTACACCTTC; cdr3_aa: CASSLDGQANYGYTF
v_call: TRBV11-3; d_call: -; j_call: TRBJ2-7; cdr3_nt: TGTGCCAGCTCGAAAGAATACTCCTACGAGCAGTACTTC; cdr3_aa: CASSKEYSYEQYF
v_call: TRBV27; d_call: -; j_call: TRBJ1-1; cdr3_nt: TGTGCCAGCAGTTTAGATCGACAGGCCCGATCGGGAGCTTTCTTT; cdr3_aa: CASSLDRQARSGAFF
v_call: TRBV19; d_call: TRBD1; j_call: TRBJ2-3; cdr3_nt: TGTGCCAGTACCTACCGAGCAGGGGGCATGGCAGATACGCAGTATTTT; cdr3_aa: CASTYRAGGMADTQYF
v_call: TRBV28; d_call: -; j_call: TRBJ2-5; cdr3_nt: TGTGCCAGCAGATCTGGACAGAACCAAGAGACCCAGTACTTC; cdr3_aa: CASRSGQNQETQYF
v_call: TRBV7-9; d_call: -; j_call: TRBJ1-3; cdr3_nt: TGTGCCAGCAGCTTATATGGGGGAGGAAAAGACACCATATATTTT; cdr3_aa: CASSLYGGGKDTIYF
v_call: TRBV9; d_call: -; j_call: TRBJ1-2; cdr3_nt: TGTGCCAGCAGCCGAGCCCCAAGGGGCTACACCTTC; cdr3_aa: CASSRAPRGYTF
v_call: TRBV7-6; d_call: -; j_call: TRBJ2-3; cdr3_nt: TGTGCCAGCAGCTCCGGGCCGAACACAGATACGCAGTATTTT; cdr3_aa: CASSSGPNTDTQYF
v_call: TRBV7-2; d_call: TRBD2; j_call: TRBJ2-7; cdr3_nt: TGTGCCAGCAGCATGGGACTAGCGAACTACGAGCAGTACTTC; cdr3_aa: CASSMGLANYEQYF
v_call: TRBV6-1; d_call: -; j_call: TRBJ1-5; cdr3_nt: TGTGCCAGCGGGGAAAGACAGCTCAATCAGCCCCAGCATTTT; cdr3_aa: CASGERQLNQPQHF
v_call: TRBV2; d_call: -; j_call: TRBJ1-5; cdr3_nt: TGTGCCAGCAGTGGGGAGGGGGAATGCCCCCAGCATTTT; cdr3_aa: CASSGEGECPQHF
v_call: TRBV4-1; d_call: -; j_call: TRBJ2-2; cdr3_nt: TGCGCCAGCAGGCGGATTGGGGACACCGGGGAGCTGTTTTTT; cdr3_aa: CASRRIGDTGELFF
v_call: TRBV6-4; d_call: -; j_call: TRBJ1-5; cdr3_nt: TGTGCCAGCAGTGTTACCGACAGCTGGTCCGAGCCCCAGCATTTT; cdr3_aa: CASSVTDSWSEPQHF